Listed here are 17 T cell receptor beta chains from one sample, sequenced in a study of blood T cell repertoires in COVID-19. TCRdb's copy holds only in-frame clones and misses some; the assay was immunoSEQ multiplex PCR. The profile covers 100,000 to 150,000 clones, with about 81% appearing a single time and approximately 18% taken by the ten largest. Sequencing was performed on peripheral blood. The receptors come from a man under 40 with COVID-19, enrolled during active disease.

The chain carries TRBV29-1 and TRBJ2-2, with 11 bases lining up with TRBD1. The CDR3 length is 15 residues. Unmatched junction bases numbered 12, after V lost 8 bases and J lost 7 bases. The germline gives CDR1 SQVTM, CDR2 ANQGSEA. The CDR3 sequence: CSCRVGTGGSGELFF. CDR3 DNA: TGCAGCTGTAGAGTGGGGACAGGGGGGAGCGGGGAGCTGTTTTTT.

The chain couples TRBV3-1 (or the pseudogene TRBV3-2) to TRBJ2-1; 9 bases fit TRBD2. The germline gives CDR1 LGHDT, CDR2 YNNKEL (reference sequence). Trimming removed 1 base from V and 7 bases from J; junction bases left unmatched: 8. The CDR3 covers 16 residues. The CDR3 loop is CASSQVGGRAKNEQFF. The CDR3 DNA is TGTGCCAGCAGCCAAGTGGGCGGGAGGGCCAAAAATGAGCAGTTCTTC.

This chain uses TRBV7-8 with TRBJ2-3, with 11 positions matching TRBD2. CDR1 and CDR2 from the germline V gene are SGHVS and FQNEAQ. The CDR3 is made up of 17 amino acids. J lost 1 base, V lost 3 bases, and 6 bases had no gene match. Here the CDR3 reads CASSFLTSGDRTDTQYF. In nucleotides, the CDR3 is TGTGCCAGCAGCTTCTTGACTAGCGGGGACCGCACAGATACGCAGTATTTT.

The rearrangement uses TRBV19 and TRBJ1-4; 9 positions agree with TRBD1. V lost 6 bases to trimming and J lost 4 bases; unmatched junction nucleotides: 6. The CDR3 totals 15 residues. CDR1 and CDR2 (germline): LNHDA, SQIVND (reference sequence). CDR3 nucleotides: TGTGCCAGTAGGCCCACAGGGGGCTATAATGAAAAACTGTTTTTT. This codes for CASRPTGGYNEKLFF. Looking up the rest from reference TRBV19 and TRBJ1-4 gives the full variable domain: DGGITQSPKYLFRKEGQNVTLSCEQNLNHDAMYWYRQDPGQGLRLIYYSQIVNDFQKGDIAEGYSVSREKKESFPLTVTSAQKNPTAFYLCASRPTGGYNEKLFFGSGTQLSVL.

This chain connects TRBV9 to TRBJ2-5; TRBD2 matches at 10 bases. Germline CDR1 SGDLS, CDR2 YYNGEE. The CDR3 extends over 17 amino acids. Unmatched junction bases numbered 10, after V lost 0 bases and J lost 5 bases. This CDR3 reads CASSVGGAGGPFETQYF. The CDR3 DNA reads TGTGCCAGCAGCGTAGGTGGAGCGGGAGGGCCGTTTGAGACCCAGTACTTC.

The chain combines TRBV19 with TRBJ1-3; 7 nucleotides align to TRBD1. The V gene's germline CDR1 is LNHDA and CDR2 SQIVND (reference sequence). V was clipped by 5 bases and J by 3 bases; unmatched bases: 7. The CDR3 is made up of 15 amino acids. The CDR3 reads CASSPPTGIGNTIYF. CDR3 coding DNA: TGTGCCAGTAGTCCCCCGACAGGGATTGGAAACACCATATATTTT.

This chain links TRBV5-6 with TRBJ2-2; weak D call: TRBD1 (5 bases). V dropped 6 bases and J dropped 7 bases, with 16 bases sitting between them. The CDR3 has 14 residues. Germline CDR1 is SGHDT and CDR2 is YYEEEE. DNA for the CDR3: TGTGCCAGCAACCTGCAGGACAATATCGGGGAGCTGTTTTTT. It encodes CASNLQDNIGELFF. Supplemented by reference TRBV5-6 and TRBJ2-2, the full variable domain reads DAGVTQSPTHLIKTRGQQVTLRCSPKSGHDTVSWYQQALGQGPQFIFQYYEEEERQRGNFPDRFSGHQFPNYSSELNVNALLLGDSALYLCASNLQDNIGELFFGEGSRLTVL.

The chain carries TRBV6-5 and TRBJ2-5, with 9 bases matching TRBD1. The CDR3 is 13 amino acids. The germline CDR1 and CDR2 sequences are MNHEY and SVGAGI. V shed 6 bases, J shed 5 bases, and the junction held 4 bases outside the gene matches. The CDR3, as DNA: TGTGCCAGCAGAGCGGACAGGGGTGAGACCCAGTACTTC. It yields the protein CASRADRGETQYF.

Concerning this clone: Other DNA sequences of this sample code for an identical CDR3. The rearrangement uses TRBV6-5 and TRBJ1-1, with TRBD1 matching 8 bases. The CDR3 covers 14 residues. Germline CDR1 MNHEY, CDR2 SVGAGI. The junction had 5 bases not matched to a gene; V was cut back by 7 bases and J by 1 base. The CDR3 DNA reads TGTGCCAGCACCCCCGGACAGGGGAACACTGAAGCTTTCTTT. Translation gives CASTPGQGNTEAFF.

This chain connects TRBV7-6 to TRBJ2-2; TRBD2 matches 8 bases. The CDR3 has 17 residues. Germline CDR1 and CDR2: SGHVS and FNYEAQ. J lost 1 base, V lost 3 bases, and 7 bases had no gene match. CDR3 DNA: TGTGCCAGCAGCTTTTTGACTAGCGAGGAGAACACCGGGGAGCTGTTTTTT. Translated: CASSFLTSEENTGELFF.

V usage is TRBV29-1 and J usage is TRBJ2-7; 7 bases match TRBD1. CDR3 length equals 13 residues. V dropped 6 bases and J dropped 0; count of bases not matched to a gene: 5. Germline CDR1 and CDR2: SQVTM and ANQGSEA. The CDR3 DNA sequence: TGCAGCGTGATCCACAGGGGCTCCTACGAGCAGTACTTC. Translated, it gives CSVIHRGSYEQYF.

V gene TRBV12-3 or TRBV12-4 combines with J gene TRBJ2-3, with 7 bases lining up with TRBD2. Germline trimming cut 5 bases from V and 8 bases from J; bases unmatched to any gene: 4. This CDR3 has 12 amino acids. The chain's CDR3 is CASSRGEGTQYF. CDR3 sequence (DNA): TGTGCCAGCAGTCGAGGGGAGGGTACGCAGTATTTT.

The CDR3 bases are TGCGCCAGCAGCCACCTGACTAGCGGGCGTGGCAATGAGCAGTTCTTC. It codes for CASSHLTSGRGNEQFF. The genes are TRBV4-1 and TRBJ2-1; TRBD2 agrees at 10 bases. Trimming cost V 3 bases and J 6 bases; bases outside gene matches: 8. The CDR3 extends over 16 amino acids. The germline V gene encodes CDR1 MGHRA and CDR2 YSYEKL.

This clone was detected many times. This chain connects TRBV24-1 to TRBJ2-3, with unresolved D. The CDR3 length is 15 residues. The germline gives CDR1 KGHDR, CDR2 SFDVKD. V was trimmed by 10 bases and J by 2 bases, leaving 18 bases between them. Here the CDR3 DNA reads TGTGCCACTTCTCCAGGCAGGTTTATCACAGATACGCAGTATTTT. This encodes CATSPGRFITDTQYF.

In its sample, this clone was seen once. This chain joins TRBV30 and TRBJ2-1, with D hard to call. There are 15 residues in the CDR3. CDR1 and CDR2 (germline): GTSNPN, SVGIG (reference sequence). The V end lost 0 bases, the J end lost 2 bases, and 11 bases lay between the germline ends. The chain's CDR3 is CAWSVQSTTYNEQFF. Here the CDR3 DNA reads TGTGCCTGGAGTGTACAGAGCACGACCTACAATGAGCAGTTCTTC.

This clone has a single count. CDR3 sequence: CATSESFGNVEKLFF. DNA of the CDR3: TGTGCCACCAGTGAATCTTTCGGGAACGTGGAAAAACTGTTTTTT. The chain couples TRBV24-1 to TRBJ1-4, with no clear D. CDR3 length: 15 residues. V lost 4 bases to trimming and J lost 8 bases, with 16 bases between them. The germline V gene encodes CDR1 KGHDR and CDR2 SFDVKD.

The chain joins TRBV12-5 to TRBJ1-5; possibly TRBD1 for D (6 bases). Trimming pared 4 bases from V and 0 bases from J, leaving 19 bases between. This CDR3 contains 18 residues. Per germline, CDR1 LGHNT and CDR2 FRNRAP. Written as DNA, the CDR3 is TGTGCTAGTGGTTGGGGCCCGGACAGTCCGTATAGCAATCAGCCCCAGCATTTT. It codes for CASGWGPDSPYSNQPQHF.